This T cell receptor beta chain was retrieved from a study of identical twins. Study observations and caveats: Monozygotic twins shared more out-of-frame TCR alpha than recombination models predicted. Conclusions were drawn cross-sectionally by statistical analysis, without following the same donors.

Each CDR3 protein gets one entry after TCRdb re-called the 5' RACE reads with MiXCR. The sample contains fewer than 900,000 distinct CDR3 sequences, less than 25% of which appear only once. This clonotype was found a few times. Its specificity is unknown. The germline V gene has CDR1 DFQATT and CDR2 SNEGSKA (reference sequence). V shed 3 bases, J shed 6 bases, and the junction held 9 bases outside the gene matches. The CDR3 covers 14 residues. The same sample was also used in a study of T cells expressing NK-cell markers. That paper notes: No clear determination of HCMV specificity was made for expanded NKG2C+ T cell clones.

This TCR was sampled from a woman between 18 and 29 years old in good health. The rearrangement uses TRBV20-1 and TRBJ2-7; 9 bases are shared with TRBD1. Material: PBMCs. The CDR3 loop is CSASETGGHSEQYF. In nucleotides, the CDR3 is TGCAGTGCTAGCGAGACAGGGGGTCATTCCGAGCAGTACTTC.